This T cell receptor beta chain was documented in a study of CD4 T cells in relation to SARS-CoV-2 and coronaviruses. Comment on this clone: Its antigen is not known.

V gave up 3 bases and J gave up 4 bases, with 10 bases separating them. The CDR3 length is 13 residues. In germline, CDR1 is MNHEY, CDR2 SVGAGI. Data came from immunoSEQ multiplex PCR; TCRdb stores just in-frame clones and leaves some out. The sample holds tens of thousands of clones, 77% seen once. The chain couples TRBV6-5 to TRBJ2-7; D remains ambiguous. The TCR originated in an adult with COVID-19. The sequenced material came from memory CD4+ T cells from PBMCs, cultured in vitro. CDR3 protein: CASSYKGRYEQYF. CDR3 nucleotides: TGTGCCAGCAGTTATAAGGGAAGGTACGAGCAGTACTTC.